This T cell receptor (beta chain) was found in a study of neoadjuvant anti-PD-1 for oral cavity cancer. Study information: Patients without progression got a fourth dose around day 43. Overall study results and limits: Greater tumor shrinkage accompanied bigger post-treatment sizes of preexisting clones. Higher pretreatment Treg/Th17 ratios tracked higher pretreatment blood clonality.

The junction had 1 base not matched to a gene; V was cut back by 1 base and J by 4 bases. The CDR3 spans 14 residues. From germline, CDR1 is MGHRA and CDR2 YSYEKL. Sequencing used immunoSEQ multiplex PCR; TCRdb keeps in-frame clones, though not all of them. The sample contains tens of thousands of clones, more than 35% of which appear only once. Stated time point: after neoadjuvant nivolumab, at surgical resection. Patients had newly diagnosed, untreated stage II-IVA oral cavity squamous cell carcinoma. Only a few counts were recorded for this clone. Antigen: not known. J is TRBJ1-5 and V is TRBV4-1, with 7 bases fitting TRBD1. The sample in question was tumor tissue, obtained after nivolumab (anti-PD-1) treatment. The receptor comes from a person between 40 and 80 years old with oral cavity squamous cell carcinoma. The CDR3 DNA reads TGCGCCAGCAGCCAAGGCAGGGGGAATCAGCCCCAGCATTTT. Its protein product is CASSQGRGNQPQHF.